This entry concerns a single T cell receptor (beta chain). The data stem from a study of CD8+ T cells in alopecia areata. Sorted populations comprised CD4+ and CD8+ T cells obtained from PBMCs. Investigators isolated RNA and reverse transcribed it into cDNA to act as the sequencing template. Repertoires were generated with immunoSEQ multiplex PCR, while TCRdb's copy carries only in-frame clones and drops some. The table includes 150,000 to 200,000 clones, 50% to 60% detected once. The CDR3 is 13 amino acids. V was cut by 1 base and J by 8 bases, with 9 bases left in between. The germline CDR1 and CDR2 sequences are MNHNS and SASEGT.

Source material: CD4+ T cells sorted from blood. The TCR sequence derives from a human donor in good health. The V gene is TRBV6-1, the J gene TRBJ1-5; D remains ambiguous. The DNA for the CDR3 is TGTGCCAGCAGTGAAGGTGTGCGGGAGCCCCAGCATTTT. Translated: CASSEGVREPQHF.